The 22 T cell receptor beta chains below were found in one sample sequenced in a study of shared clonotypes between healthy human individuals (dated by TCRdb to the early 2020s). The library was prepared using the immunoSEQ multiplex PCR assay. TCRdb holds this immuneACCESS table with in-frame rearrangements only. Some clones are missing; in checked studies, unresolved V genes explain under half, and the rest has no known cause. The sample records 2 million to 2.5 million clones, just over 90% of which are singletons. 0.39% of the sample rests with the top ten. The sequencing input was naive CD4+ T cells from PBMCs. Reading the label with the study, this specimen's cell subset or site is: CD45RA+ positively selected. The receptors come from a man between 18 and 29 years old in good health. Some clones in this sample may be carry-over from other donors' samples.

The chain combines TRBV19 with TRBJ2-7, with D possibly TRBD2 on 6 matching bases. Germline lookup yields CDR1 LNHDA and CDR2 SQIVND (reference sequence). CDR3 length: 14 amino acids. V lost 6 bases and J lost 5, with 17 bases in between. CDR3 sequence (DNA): TGTGCCAGTAGCCCTCGTGGGGGGTTAGACGAGCAGTACTTC. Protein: CASSPRGGLDEQYF.

The DNA for the CDR3 is TGTGCCAGCAGTGGCAGACAGGGGCGTCAGCCCCAGCATTTT. This sequence encodes CASSGRQGRQPQHF. The chain combines TRBV6-1 with TRBJ1-5; TRBD1 agrees at 8 bases. This CDR3 is 14 amino acids long. From germline, CDR1 is MNHNS and CDR2 SASEGT. V was pared by 4 bases and J by 6 bases, with 5 bases of the junction left unmatched.

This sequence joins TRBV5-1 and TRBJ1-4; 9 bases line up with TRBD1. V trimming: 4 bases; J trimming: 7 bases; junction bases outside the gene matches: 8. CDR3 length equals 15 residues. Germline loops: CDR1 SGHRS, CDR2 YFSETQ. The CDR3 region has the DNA TGCGCCAGCAGCCCACCCGGGACAGGGAGTGAAAAACTGTTTTTT. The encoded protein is CASSPPGTGSEKLFF.

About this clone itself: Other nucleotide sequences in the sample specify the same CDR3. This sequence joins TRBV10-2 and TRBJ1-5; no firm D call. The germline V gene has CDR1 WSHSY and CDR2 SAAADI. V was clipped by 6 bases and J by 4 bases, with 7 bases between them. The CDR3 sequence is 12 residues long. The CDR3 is CASRRENQPQHF. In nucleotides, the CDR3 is TGCGCCAGCAGACGAGAGAATCAGCCCCAGCATTTT.

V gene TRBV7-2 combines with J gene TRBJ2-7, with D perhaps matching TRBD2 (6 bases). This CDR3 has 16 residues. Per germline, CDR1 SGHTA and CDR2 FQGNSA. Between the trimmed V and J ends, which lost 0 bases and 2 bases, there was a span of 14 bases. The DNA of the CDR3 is TGTGCCAGCAGCTTAGCCCTAGCGCGGGATGCCTACGAGCAGTACTTC. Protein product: CASSLALARDAYEQYF.

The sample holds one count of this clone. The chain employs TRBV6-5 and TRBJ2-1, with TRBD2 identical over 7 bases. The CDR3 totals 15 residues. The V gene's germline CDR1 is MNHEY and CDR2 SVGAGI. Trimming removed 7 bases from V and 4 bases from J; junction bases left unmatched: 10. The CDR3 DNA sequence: TGTGCCAGCACCTACCTGGCTAGCGGATACAATGAGCAGTTCTTC. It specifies CASTYLASGYNEQFF.

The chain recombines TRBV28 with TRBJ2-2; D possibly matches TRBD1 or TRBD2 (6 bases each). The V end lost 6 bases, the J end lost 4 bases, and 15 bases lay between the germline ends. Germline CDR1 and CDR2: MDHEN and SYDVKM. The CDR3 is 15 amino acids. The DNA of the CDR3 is TGTGCCAGCAGACCCCCTAAGGGGGGCACCGGGGAGCTGTTTTTT. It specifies CASRPPKGGTGELFF.

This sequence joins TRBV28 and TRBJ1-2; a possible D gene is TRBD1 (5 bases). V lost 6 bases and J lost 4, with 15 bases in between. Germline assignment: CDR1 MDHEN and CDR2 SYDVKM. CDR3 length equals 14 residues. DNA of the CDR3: TGTGCCAGCAGCACTCCGGGACGGCCCTATGGCTACACCTTC. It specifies CASSTPGRPYGYTF.

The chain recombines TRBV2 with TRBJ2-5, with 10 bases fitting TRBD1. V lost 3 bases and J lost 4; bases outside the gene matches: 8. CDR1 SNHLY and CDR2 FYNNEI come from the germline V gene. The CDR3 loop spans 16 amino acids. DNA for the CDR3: TGTGCCAGCAGTGATCGCGGGACAGGGGTCGGAGAGACCCAGTACTTC. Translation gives CASSDRGTGVGETQYF.

The CDR3 DNA follows: TGTGCCAGCAGCCAAGCGGGAGGGAGGACCTACGAGCAGTACTTC. It translates to CASSQAGGRTYEQYF. The chain combines TRBV7-2 with TRBJ2-5; 10 nucleotides align to TRBD2. The J call could be wrong; TRBJ2-7 is a better fit for the DNA end. This CDR3 contains 15 residues. Per germline, CDR1 SGHTA and CDR2 FQGNSA.

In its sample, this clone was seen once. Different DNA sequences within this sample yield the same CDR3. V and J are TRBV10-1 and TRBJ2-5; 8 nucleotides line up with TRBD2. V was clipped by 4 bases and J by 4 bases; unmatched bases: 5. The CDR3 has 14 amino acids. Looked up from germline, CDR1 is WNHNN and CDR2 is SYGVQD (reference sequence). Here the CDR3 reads CASSGGGTGETQYF. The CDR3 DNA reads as TGCGCCAGCAGTGGCGGGGGGACTGGAGAGACCCAGTACTTC.

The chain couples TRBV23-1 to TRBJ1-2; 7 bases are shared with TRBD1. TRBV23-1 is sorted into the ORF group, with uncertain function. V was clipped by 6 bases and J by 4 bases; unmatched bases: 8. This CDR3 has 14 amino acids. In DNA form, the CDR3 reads TGCGCCAGCAGGACAGGGACGTTCGTCTATGGCTACACCTTC. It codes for CASRTGTFVYGYTF.

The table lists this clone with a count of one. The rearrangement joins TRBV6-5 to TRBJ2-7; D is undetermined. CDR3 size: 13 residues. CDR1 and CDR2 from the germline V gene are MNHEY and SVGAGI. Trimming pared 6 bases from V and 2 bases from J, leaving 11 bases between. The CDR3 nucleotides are TGTGCCAGCAGCCGACACGGAACCTACGAGCAGTACTTC. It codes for CASSRHGTYEQYF.

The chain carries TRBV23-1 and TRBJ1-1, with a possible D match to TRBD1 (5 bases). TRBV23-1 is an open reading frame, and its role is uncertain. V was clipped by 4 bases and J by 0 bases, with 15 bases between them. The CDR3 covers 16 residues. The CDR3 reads CASSRTWGTVNTEAFF. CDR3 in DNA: TGCGCCAGCAGTCGGACCTGGGGGACTGTGAACACTGAAGCTTTCTTT.

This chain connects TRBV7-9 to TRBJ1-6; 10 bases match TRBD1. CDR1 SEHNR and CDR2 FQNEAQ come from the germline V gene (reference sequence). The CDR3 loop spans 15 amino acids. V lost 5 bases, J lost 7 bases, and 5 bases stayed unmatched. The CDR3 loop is CASSVGTGVNSPLHF. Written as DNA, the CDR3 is TGTGCCAGCAGCGTAGGGACAGGGGTCAATTCACCCCTCCACTTT.

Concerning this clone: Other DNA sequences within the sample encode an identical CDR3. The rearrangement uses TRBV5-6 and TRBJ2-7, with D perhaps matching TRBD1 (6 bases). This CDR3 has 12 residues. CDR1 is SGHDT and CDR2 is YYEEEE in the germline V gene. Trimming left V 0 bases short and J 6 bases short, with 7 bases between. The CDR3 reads CASSLVGGEQYF. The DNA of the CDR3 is TGTGCCAGCAGCTTGGTAGGGGGCGAGCAGTACTTC. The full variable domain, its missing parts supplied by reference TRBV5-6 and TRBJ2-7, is DAGVTQSPTHLIKTRGQQVTLRCSPKSGHDTVSWYQQALGQGPQFIFQYYEEEERQRGNFPDRFSGHQFPNYSSELNVNALLLGDSALYLCASSLVGGEQYFGPGTRLTVT.

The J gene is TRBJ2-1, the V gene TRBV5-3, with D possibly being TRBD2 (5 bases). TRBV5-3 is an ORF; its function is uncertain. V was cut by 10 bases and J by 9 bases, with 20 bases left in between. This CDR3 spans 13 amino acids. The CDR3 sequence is CARMAGVPPEQFF. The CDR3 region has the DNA TGTGCCCGAATGGCGGGTGTGCCTCCTGAGCAGTTCTTC.

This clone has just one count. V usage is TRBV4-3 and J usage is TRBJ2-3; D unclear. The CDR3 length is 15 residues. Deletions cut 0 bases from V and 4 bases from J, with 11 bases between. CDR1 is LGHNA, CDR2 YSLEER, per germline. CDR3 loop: CASSQERLTPDTQYF. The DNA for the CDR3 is TGCGCCAGCAGCCAAGAAAGGCTAACCCCAGATACGCAGTATTTT.

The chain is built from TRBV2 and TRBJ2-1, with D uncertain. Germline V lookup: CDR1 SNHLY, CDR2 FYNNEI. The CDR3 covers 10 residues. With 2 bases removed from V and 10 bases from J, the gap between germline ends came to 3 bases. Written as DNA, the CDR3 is TGTGCCAGCAGTGAATCGGAGCAGTTCTTC. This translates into CASSESEQFF.

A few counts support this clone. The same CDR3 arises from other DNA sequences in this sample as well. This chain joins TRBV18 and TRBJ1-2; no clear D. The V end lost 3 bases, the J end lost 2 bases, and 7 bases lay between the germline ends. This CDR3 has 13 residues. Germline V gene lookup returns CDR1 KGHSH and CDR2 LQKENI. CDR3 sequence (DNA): TGTGCCAGCTCACCTGACACAAACTATGGCTACACCTTC. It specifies CASSPDTNYGYTF.

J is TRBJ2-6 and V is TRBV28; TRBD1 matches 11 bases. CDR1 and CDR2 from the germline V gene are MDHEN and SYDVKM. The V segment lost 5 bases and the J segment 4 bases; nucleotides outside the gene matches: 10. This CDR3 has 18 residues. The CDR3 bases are TGTGCCAGCAGTCCCAGGGACAGGGGGTCTCTGGGGGCCAACGTCCTGACTTTC. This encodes CASSPRDRGSLGANVLTF.

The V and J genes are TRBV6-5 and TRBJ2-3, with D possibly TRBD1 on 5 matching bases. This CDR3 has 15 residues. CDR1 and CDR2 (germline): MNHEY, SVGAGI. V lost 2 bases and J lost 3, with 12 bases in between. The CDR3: CASSYRKGRTDTQYF. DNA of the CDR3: TGTGCCAGCAGTTACCGGAAGGGGCGGACAGATACGCAGTATTTT.